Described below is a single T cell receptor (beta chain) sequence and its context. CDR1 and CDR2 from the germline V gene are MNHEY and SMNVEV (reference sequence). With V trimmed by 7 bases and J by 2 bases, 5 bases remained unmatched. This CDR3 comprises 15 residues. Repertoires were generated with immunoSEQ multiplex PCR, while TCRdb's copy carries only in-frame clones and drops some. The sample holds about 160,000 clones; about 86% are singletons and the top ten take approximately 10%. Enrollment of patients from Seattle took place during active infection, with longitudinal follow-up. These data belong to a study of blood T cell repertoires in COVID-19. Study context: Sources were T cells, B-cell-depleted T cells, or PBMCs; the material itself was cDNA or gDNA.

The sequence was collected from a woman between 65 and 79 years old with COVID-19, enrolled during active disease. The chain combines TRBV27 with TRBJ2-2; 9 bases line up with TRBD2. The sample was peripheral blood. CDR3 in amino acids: CASTLAGTNTGELFF. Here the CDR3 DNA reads TGTGCCAGCACCCTAGCGGGGACCAACACCGGGGAGCTGTTTTTT.